Shown below are 2 T cell receptor beta chains from a single sample sequenced in a study of identical twins. TCRdb analysed the 5' RACE reads with MiXCR anew, one entry per CDR3 protein. The sample consists of some 1,600,000 distinct CDR3 sequences, around a third of them appearing once. The sequenced sample was cord blood. These receptors all come from a newborn girl in good health.

This clonotype has only a few counts. The chain uses TRBV20-1 and TRBJ2-3; weak D call: TRBD1 (5 bases). V was trimmed by 5 bases and J by 2 bases, leaving 14 bases between them. The CDR3 loop spans 14 amino acids. Germline assignment: CDR1 DFQATT and CDR2 SNEGSKA (reference sequence). The CDR3 reads CSAYRSLLTDTQYF. As DNA, the CDR3 is TGCAGTGCTTACAGGAGCCTCCTCACAGATACGCAGTATTTT.

This CDR3 reads CASSPKGYSNQPQHF. Written as DNA, the CDR3 is TGTGCCAGCAGTCCTAAGGGGTATAGCAATCAGCCCCAGCATTTT. The chain links TRBV6-2 or TRBV6-3 to TRBJ1-5; maybe TRBD1 (5 bases). The CDR3 has 15 residues. The V end lost 5 bases, the J end lost 0 bases, and 11 bases lay between the germline ends. CDR1 is MNHEY, CDR2 SVGEGT, per germline.